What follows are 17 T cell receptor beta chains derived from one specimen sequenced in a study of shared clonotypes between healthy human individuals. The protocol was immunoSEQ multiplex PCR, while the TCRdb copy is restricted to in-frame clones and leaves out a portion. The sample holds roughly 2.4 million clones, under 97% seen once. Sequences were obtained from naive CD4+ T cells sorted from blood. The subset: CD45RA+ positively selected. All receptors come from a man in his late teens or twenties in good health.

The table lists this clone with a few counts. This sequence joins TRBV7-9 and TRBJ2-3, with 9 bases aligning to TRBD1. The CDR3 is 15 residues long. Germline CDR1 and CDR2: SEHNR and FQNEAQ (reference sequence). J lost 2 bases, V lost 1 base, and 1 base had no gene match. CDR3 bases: TGTGCCAGCAGCTTAGGACAGGGGGACACAGATACGCAGTATTTT. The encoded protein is CASSLGQGDTDTQYF.

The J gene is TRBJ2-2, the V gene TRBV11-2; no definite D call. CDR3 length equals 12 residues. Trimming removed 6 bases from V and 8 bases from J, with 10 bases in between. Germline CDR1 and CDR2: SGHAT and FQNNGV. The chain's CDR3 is CASSFNLGELFF. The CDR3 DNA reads TGTGCCAGCAGTTTTAATCTTGGGGAGCTGTTTTTT.

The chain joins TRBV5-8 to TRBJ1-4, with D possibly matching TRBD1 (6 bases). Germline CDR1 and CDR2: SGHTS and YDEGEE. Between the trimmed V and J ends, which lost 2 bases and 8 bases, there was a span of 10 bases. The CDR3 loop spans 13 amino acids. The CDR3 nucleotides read TGTGCCAGCAGCTTACAGGGTTGGGAAAAACTGTTTTTT. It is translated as CASSLQGWEKLFF.

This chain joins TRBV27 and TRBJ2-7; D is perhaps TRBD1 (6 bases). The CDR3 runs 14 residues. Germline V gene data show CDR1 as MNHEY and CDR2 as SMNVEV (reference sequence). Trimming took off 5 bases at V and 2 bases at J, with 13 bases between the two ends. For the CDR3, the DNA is TGTGCCAGCAGTCCGAACAGGGCCCCCTACGAGCAGTACTTC. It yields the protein CASSPNRAPYEQYF.

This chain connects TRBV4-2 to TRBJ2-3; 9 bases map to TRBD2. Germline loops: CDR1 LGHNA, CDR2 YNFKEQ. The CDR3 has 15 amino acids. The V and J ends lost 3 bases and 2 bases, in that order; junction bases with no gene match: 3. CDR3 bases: TGTGCCAGCAGCCAGGGACTAGCAGACACAGATACGCAGTATTTT. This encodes CASSQGLADTDTQYF.

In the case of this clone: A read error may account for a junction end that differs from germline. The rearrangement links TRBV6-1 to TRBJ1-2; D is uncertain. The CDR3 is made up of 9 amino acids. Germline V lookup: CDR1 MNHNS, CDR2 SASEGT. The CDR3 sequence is CASSGTGFF. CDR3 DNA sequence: TGTGCCAGCAGTGGCACCGGGTTCTTC.

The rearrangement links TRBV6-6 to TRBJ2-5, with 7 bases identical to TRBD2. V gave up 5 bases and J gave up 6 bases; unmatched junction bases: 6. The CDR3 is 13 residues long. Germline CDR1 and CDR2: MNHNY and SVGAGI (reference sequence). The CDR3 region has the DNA TGTGCCAGCAGTACGGGACTAACGAAGACCCAGTACTTC. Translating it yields CASSTGLTKTQYF.

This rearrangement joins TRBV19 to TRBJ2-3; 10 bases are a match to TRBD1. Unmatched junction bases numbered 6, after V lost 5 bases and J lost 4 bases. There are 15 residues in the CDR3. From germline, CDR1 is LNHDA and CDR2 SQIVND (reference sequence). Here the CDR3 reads CASSPDRGRPDTQYF. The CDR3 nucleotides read TGTGCCAGTAGTCCCGACAGGGGGCGCCCAGATACGCAGTATTTT.

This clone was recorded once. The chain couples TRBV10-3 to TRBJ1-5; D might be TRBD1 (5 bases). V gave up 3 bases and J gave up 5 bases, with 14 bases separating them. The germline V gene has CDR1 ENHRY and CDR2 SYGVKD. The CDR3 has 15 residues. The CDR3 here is CAISDGGAVDQPQHF. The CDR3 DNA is TGTGCCATCAGTGATGGGGGAGCGGTTGATCAGCCCCAGCATTTT.

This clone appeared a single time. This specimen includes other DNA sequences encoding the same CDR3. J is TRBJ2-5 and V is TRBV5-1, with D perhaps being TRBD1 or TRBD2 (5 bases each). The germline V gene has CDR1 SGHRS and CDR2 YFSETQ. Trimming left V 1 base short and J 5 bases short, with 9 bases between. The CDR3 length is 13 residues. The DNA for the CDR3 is TGCGCCAGCAGCTTGCCAGGGACGGAGACCCAGTACTTC. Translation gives CASSLPGTETQYF.

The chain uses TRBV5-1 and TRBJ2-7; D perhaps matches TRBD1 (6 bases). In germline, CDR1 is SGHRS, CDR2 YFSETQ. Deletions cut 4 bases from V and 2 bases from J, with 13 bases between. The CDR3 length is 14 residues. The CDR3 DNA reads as TGCGCCAGCAGCCCCGAGACAGGAACCTACGAGCAGTACTTC. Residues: CASSPETGTYEQYF.

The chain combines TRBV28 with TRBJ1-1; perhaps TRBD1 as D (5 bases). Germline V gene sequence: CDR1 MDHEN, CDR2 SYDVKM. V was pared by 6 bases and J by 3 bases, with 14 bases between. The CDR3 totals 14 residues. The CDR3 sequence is CASRKDSHDTEAFF. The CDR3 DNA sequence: TGTGCCAGCAGGAAAGACAGTCACGACACTGAAGCTTTCTTT.

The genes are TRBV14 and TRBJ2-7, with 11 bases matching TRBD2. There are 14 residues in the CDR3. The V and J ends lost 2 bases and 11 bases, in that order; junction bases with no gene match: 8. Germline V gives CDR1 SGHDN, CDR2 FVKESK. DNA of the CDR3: TGTGCCAGCAGCCAATCCACTAGCGGGGGAAGGAAGTACTTC. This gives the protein CASSQSTSGGRKYF.

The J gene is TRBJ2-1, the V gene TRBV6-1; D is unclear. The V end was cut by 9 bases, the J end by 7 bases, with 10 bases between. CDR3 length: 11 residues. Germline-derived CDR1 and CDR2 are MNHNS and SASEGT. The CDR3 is CASRQANEQFF. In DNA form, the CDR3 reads TGTGCCAGTCGTCAGGCAAATGAGCAGTTCTTC.

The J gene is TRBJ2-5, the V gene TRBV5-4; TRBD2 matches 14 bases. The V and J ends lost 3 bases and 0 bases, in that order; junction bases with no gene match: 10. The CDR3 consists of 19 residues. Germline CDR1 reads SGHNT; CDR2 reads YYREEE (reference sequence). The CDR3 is CASSSTGTSGGLYQETQYF. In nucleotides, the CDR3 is TGTGCCAGCAGCTCAACCGGGACTAGCGGGGGCCTGTACCAAGAGACCCAGTACTTC. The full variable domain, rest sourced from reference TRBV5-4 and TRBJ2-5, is ETGVTQSPTHLIKTRGQQVTLRCSSQSGHNTVSWYQQALGQGPQFIFQYYREEENGRGNFPPRFSGLQFPNYSSELNVNALELDDSALYLCASSSTGTSGGLYQETQYFGPGTRLLVL.

In DNA, the CDR3 is TGTGCCTGGAGTCTGGGGACACTTGCCGAAGCTTTCTTT. Translating it yields CAWSLGTLAEAFF. The rearrangement links TRBV30 to TRBJ1-1; possibly TRBD1 for D (6 bases). Germline V gene sequence: CDR1 GTSNPN, CDR2 SVGIG (reference sequence). This CDR3 comprises 13 residues. V gave up 2 bases and J gave up 8 bases, with 15 bases separating them.

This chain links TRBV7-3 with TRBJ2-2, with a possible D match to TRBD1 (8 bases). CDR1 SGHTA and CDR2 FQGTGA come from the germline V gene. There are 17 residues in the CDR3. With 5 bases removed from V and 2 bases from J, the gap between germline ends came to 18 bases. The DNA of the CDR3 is TGTGCCAGCAGCCGGGGGGACAGGACAGCCAACACCGGGGAGCTGTTTTTT. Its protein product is CASSRGDRTANTGELFF.